The following is a T cell receptor (beta chain) sequence with its context. Its antigen is unidentified. This specimen comes from a study of shared clonotypes between healthy human individuals. Sequencing was performed with immunoSEQ multiplex PCR; in TCRdb, only in-frame clones are kept and a portion is missing. Of about 1.1 million clones listed, 78% are singletons. General study results and limits: Non-shared clonotypes displayed generation probabilities falling below those of clonotypes present in all four donors. Naive subsets generally exceeded memory subsets in estimated richness.

Sequences were obtained from memory CD4+ T cells from PBMCs. Indicated subset: CD45RA-negative fraction. This clonotype originated in a man younger than 30 in good health. Some clones in this sample may be carry-over from other donors' samples.

The CDR3 DNA is TGTGCCAGCAGCTATGGGTCCGCAGCTAGCAATCAGCCCCAGCATTTT. Translating it yields CASSYGSAASNQPQHF. This rearrangement joins TRBV28 to TRBJ1-5; D gene ambiguous. Germline loops: CDR1 MDHEN, CDR2 SYDVKM. Deletions cut 6 bases from V and 0 bases from J, with 15 bases between. CDR3 length: 16 amino acids.